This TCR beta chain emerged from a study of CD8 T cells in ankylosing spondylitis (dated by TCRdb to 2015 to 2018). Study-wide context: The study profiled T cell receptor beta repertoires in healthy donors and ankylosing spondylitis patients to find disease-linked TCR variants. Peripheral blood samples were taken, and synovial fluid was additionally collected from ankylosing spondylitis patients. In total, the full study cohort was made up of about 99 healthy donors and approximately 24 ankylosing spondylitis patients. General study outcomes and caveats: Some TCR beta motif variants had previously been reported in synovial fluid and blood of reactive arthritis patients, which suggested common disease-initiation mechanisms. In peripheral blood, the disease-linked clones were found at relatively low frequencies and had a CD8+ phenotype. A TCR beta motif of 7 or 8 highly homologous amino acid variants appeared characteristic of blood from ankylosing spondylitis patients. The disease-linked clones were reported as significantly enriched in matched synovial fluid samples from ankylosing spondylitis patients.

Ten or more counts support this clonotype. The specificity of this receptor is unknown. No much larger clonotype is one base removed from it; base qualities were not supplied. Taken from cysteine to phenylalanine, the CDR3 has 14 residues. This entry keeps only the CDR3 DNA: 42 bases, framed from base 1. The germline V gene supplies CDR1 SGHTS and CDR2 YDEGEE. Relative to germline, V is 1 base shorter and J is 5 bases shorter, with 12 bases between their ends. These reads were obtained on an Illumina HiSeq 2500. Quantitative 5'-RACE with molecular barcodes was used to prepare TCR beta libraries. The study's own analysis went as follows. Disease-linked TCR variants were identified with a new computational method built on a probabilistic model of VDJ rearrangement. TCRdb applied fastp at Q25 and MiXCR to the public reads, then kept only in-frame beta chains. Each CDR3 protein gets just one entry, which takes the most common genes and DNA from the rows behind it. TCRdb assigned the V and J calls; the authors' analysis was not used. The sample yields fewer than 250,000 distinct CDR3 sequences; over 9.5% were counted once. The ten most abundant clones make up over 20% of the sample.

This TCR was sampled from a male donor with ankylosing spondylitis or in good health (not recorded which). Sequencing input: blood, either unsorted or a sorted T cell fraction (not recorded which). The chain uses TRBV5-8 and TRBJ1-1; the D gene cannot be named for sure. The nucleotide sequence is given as TGTGCCAGCAGCTTGTTTTGGCGGGATACTGAAGCTTTCTTT. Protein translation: CASSLFWRDTEAFF.